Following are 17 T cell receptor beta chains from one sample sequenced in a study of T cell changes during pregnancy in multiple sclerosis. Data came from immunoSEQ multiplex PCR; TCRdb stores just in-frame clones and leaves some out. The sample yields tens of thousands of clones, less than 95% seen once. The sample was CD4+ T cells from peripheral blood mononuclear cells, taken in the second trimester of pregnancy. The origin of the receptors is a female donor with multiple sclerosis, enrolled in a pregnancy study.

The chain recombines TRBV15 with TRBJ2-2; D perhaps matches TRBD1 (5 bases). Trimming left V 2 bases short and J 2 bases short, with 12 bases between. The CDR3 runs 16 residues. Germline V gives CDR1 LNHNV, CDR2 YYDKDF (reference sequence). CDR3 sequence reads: CATSRYDRTNTGELFF. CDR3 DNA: TGTGCCACCAGCAGATACGACAGAACTAACACCGGGGAGCTGTTTTTT.

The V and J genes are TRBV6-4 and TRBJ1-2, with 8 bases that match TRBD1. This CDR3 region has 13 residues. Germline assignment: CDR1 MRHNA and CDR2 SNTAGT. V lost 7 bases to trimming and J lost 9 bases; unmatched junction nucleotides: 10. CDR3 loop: CASKGTGQRSYTF. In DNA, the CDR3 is TGTGCCAGCAAGGGGACAGGCCAGCGAAGCTACACCTTC.

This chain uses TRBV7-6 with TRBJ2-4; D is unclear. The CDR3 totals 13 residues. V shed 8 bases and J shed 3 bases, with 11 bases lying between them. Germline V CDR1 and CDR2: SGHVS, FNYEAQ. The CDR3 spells CASATEDKNIQYF. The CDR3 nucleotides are TGTGCCAGCGCCACAGAAGACAAAAACATTCAGTACTTC.

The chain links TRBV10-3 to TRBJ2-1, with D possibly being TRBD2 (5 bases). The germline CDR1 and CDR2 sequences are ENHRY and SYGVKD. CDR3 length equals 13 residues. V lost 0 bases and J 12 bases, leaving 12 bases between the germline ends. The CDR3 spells CAISESEDGRQFF. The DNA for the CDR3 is TGTGCCATCAGTGAGTCGGAGGACGGCCGGCAGTTCTTC.

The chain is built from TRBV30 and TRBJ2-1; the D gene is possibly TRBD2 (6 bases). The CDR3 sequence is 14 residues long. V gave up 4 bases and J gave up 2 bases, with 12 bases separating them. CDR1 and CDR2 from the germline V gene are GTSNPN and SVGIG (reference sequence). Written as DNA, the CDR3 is TGTGCCTGGAATCTAGCGCTGGCCTACAATGAGCAGTTCTTC. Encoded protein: CAWNLALAYNEQFF.

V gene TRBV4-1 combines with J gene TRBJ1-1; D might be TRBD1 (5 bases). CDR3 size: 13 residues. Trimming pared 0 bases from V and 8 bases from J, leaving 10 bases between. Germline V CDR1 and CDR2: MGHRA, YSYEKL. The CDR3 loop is CASSQEGALEAFF. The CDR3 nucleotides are TGCGCCAGCAGCCAAGAAGGGGCCCTCGAAGCTTTCTTT.

The CDR3 loop is CASSERGAGTDTQYF. CDR3 in DNA: TGTGCCAGCAGTGAACGGGGGGCTGGCACAGATACGCAGTATTTT. The chain is built from TRBV2 and TRBJ2-3; a possible D gene is TRBD2 (7 bases). Trimming shortened V by 2 bases and J by 1 base, and 10 bases separated the two germline ends. This CDR3 region has 15 residues. Germline V CDR1 and CDR2: SNHLY, FYNNEI.

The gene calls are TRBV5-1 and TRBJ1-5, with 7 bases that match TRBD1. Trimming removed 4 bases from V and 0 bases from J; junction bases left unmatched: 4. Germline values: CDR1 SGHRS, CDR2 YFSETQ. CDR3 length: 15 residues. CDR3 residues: CASSPGTVSNQPQHF. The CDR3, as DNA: TGCGCCAGCAGCCCCGGGACAGTTAGCAATCAGCCCCAGCATTTT.

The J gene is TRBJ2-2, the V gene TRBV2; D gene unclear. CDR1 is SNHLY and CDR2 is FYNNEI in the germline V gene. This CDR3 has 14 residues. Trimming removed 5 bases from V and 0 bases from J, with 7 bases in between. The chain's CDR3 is CASSPYPNTGELFF. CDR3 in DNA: TGTGCCAGCAGTCCGTATCCGAACACCGGGGAGCTGTTTTTT.

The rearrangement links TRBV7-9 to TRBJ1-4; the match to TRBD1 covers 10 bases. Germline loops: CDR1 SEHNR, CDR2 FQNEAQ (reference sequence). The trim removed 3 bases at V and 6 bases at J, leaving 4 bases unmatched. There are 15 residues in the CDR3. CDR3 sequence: CASSFRDRGYEKLFF. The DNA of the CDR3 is TGTGCCAGCAGCTTCCGGGACAGGGGATATGAAAAACTGTTTTTT.

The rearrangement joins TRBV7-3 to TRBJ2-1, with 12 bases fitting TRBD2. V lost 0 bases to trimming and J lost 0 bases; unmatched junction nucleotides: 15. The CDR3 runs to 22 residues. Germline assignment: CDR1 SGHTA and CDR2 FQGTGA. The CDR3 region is CASSLTPWTSGTSGPSYNEQFF. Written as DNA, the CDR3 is TGTGCCAGCAGCTTAACCCCCTGGACTAGCGGGACCTCGGGCCCCTCCTACAATGAGCAGTTCTTC.

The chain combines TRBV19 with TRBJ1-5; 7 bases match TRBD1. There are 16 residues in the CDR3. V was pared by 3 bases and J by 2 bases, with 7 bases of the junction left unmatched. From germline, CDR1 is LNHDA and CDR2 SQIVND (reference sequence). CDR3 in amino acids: CASSMGTAGGNQPQHF. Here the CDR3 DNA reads TGTGCCAGTAGTATGGGGACAGCTGGTGGCAATCAGCCCCAGCATTTT.

CDR3 sequence: CASSGTGSGNTIYF. For the CDR3, the DNA is TGTGCCAGCAGCGGGACAGGCTCTGGAAACACCATATATTTT. V usage is TRBV5-4 and J usage is TRBJ1-3; the match to TRBD1 covers 8 bases. The germline CDR1 and CDR2 sequences are SGHNT and YYREEE (reference sequence). V lost 4 bases to trimming and J lost 0 bases; unmatched junction nucleotides: 0. The CDR3 contains 14 residues.

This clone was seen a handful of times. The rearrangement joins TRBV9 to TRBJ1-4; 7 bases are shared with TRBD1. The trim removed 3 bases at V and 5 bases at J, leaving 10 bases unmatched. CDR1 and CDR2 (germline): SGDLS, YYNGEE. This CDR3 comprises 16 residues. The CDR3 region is CASSEGGRDRNEKLFF. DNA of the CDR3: TGTGCCAGCAGCGAGGGAGGCCGGGACAGAAATGAAAAACTGTTTTTT.

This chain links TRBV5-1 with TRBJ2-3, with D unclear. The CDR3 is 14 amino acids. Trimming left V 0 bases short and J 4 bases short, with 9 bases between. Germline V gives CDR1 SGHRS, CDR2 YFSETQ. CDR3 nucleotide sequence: TGCGCCAGCAGCTTGGATGGTAGAGCAGATACGCAGTATTTT. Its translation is CASSLDGRADTQYF.

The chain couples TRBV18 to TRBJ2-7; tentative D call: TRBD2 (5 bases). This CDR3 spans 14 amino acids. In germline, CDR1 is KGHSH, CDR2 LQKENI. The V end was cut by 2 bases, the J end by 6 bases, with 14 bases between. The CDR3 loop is CASSPKSEGSEQYF. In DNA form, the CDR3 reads TGTGCCAGCTCACCAAAGAGTGAGGGCTCCGAGCAGTACTTC.

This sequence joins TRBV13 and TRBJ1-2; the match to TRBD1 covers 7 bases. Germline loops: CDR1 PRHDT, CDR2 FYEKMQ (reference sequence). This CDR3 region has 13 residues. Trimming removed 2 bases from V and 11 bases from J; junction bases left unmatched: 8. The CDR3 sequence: CASSLLGGRIYTF. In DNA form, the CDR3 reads TGTGCCAGCAGCTTACTAGGGGGCAGGATATACACCTTC.